This TCR beta chain was captured by sequencing in a study of tumor-infiltrating lymphocytes in primary liver carcinoma. As for the study in general: Yields of productive TCRbeta reads ranged from roughly 3.5 to 7.13 million per sample and were similar across tissue types. Whole-study findings and limits: Between tumor regions, pairs overlapped more than tumor-adjacent and tumor-blood pairs did. Tumors carried a top-250-clone fraction significantly exceeding that of blood (p = 0.039).

From unsorted bulk tissue weighing about 18-30 mg, DNA and RNA were co-extracted. Patients diagnosed with primary liver carcinoma received treatment through surgical resection. Production of TCR beta cDNA used around 0.45 ug total RNA together with a constant-region primer. The TCR beta library was amplified through three nested multiplex PCR rounds in a modified ARM-PCR procedure. In the first two PCR rounds, TRBV1-TRBV30 forward primers were paired with a C-beta reverse primer, and each round lasted approximately 9 cycles. MiXCR, run by TCRdb on the multiplex PCR reads, gives a single entry per CDR3 protein. The repertoire has around 37,000 distinct CDR3 sequences, about 75% of them found once; the top ten carry more than 35%. Trimming removed 10 bases from V and 2 bases from J, with 18 bases in between. Per the germline V gene, CDR1 is MNHEY and CDR2 is SVGAGI. The CDR3 extends over 15 amino acids.

For this clonotype: As yet, its antigen is unknown. The conserved phenylalanine or tryptophan normally closing the CDR3 is absent here, so this likely arose from a read error.

The sequenced sample was tumor-adjacent normal liver tissue. The rearrangement uses TRBV6-5 and TRBJ1-5; D is perhaps TRBD1 (5 bases). The sequence derives from a man in his forties with primary liver carcinoma and hepatitis B virus infection. The CDR3 DNA follows: TGTGCCATCAGAACCCTCAGGGAGGGCAATCAGCCCCAGCATCTT. This gives the protein CAIRTLREGNQPQHL.